This paragraph reports one TCR beta chain. The antigen is undetermined. Profiled with immunoSEQ multiplex PCR; TCRdb holds only in-frame clones, not every one. The sample holds under 35,000 clones, over 75% seen once. The cohort excluded patients with autoimmune disease history or systemic immunosuppression. The entry originates in a study of OX40 agonist ivuxolimab in advanced cancers. Findings and caveats of the study: Low levels of normalized T-cell clonal expansion also appeared in some nonresponders.

The sequence derives from an adult with an advanced solid tumor such as melanoma, head and neck, liver or kidney cancer. Source: CD4+ or CD8+ T cells sorted from blood, taken in a trial of the OX40 agonist ivuxolimab.

As DNA, the CDR3 is TGTGCCAGCAGAAACCAGGGGAGTGGAAACACCATATATTTT. It is translated as CASRNQGSGNTIYF. This chain uses TRBV28 with TRBJ1-3; the D gene is possibly TRBD1 (6 bases). The V gene's germline CDR1 is MDHEN and CDR2 SYDVKM. This CDR3 contains 14 residues. Deletions cut 6 bases from V and 3 bases from J, with 12 bases between.